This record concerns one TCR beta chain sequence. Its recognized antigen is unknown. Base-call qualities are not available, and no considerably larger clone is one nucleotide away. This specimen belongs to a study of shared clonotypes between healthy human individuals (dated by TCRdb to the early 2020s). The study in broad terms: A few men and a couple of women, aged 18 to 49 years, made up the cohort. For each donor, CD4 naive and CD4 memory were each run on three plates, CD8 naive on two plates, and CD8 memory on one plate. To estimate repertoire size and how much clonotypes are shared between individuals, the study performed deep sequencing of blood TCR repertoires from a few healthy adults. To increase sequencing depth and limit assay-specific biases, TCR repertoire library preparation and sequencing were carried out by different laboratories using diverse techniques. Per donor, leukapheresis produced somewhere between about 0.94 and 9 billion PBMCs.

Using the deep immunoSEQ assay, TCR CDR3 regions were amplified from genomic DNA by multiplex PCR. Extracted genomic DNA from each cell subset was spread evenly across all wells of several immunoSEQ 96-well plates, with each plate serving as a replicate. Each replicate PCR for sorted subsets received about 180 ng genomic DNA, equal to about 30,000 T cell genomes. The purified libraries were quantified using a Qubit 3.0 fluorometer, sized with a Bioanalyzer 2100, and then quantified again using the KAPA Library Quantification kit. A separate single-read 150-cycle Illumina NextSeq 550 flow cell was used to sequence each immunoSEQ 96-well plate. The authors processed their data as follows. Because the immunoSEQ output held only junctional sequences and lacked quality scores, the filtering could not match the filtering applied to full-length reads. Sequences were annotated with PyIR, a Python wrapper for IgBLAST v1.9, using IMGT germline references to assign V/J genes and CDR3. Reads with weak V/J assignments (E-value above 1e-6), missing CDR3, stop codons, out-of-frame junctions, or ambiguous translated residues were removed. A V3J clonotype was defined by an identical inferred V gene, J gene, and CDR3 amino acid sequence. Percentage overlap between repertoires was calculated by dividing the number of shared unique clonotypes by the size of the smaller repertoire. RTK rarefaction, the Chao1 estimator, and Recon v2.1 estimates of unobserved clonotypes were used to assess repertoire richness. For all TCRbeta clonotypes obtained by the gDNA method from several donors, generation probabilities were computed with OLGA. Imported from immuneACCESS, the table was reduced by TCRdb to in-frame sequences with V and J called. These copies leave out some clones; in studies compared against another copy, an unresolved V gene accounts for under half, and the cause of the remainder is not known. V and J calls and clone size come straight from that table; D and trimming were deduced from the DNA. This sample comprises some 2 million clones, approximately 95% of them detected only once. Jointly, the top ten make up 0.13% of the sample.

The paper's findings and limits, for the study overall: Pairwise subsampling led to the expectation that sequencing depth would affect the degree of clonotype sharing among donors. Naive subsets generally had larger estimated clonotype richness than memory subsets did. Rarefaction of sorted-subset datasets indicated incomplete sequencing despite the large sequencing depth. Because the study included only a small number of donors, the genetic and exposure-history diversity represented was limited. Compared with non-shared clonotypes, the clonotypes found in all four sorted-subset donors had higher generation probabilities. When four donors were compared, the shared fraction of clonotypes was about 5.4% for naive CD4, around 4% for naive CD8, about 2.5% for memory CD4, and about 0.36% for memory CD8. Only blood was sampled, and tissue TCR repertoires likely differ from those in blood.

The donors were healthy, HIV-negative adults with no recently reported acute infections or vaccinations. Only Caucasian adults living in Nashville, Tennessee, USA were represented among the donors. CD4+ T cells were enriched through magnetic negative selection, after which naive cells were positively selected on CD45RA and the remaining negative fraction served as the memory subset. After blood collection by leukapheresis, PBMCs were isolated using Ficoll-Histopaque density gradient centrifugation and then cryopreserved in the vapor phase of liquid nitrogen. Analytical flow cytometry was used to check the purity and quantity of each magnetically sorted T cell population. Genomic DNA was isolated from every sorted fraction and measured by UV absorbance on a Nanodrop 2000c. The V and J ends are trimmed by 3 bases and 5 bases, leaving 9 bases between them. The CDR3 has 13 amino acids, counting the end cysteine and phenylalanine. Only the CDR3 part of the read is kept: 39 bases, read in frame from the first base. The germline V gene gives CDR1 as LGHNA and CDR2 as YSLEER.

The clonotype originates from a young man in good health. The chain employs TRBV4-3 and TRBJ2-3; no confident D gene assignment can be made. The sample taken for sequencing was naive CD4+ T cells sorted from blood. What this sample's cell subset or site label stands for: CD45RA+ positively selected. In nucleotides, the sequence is TGCGCCAGCAGCCAGGATATGAGAGATACGCAGTATTTT. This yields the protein CASSQDMRDTQYF.